Presented here are 14 T cell receptor beta chains from one specimen sequenced in a study of blood T cell repertoires in COVID-19. This table comes from immunoSEQ multiplex PCR, and its TCRdb copy is limited to in-frame clones, with some not included. This table has more than 150,000 clones, about 87% appearing once. The sample comprised peripheral blood. The receptor set was obtained from a man aged 35 to 55 with active or convalescent COVID-19.

The chain carries TRBV9 and TRBJ2-2, with 8 nucleotides matching TRBD2. CDR1 and CDR2 from the germline V gene are SGDLS and YYNGEE. The trim removed 1 base at V and 1 base at J, leaving 3 bases unmatched. This CDR3 comprises 16 residues. CDR3 sequence reads: CASSVRLAGNTGELFF. The CDR3 coding sequence is TGTGCCAGCAGCGTACGCCTAGCGGGGAACACCGGGGAGCTGTTTTTT.

A remark on this clone: Other DNA variants within this sample encode the same CDR3. The J gene is TRBJ2-7, the V gene TRBV20-1; tentatively, D is TRBD1 (5 bases). The CDR3 has 11 residues. Trimming shortened V by 6 bases and J by 3 bases, and 9 bases separated the two germline ends. Germline CDR1 and CDR2: DFQATT and SNEGSKA (reference sequence). Here the CDR3 DNA reads TGCAGTGCCGGTGACAGCTACGAGCAGTACTTC. Translation gives CSAGDSYEQYF.

V and J are TRBV29-1 and TRBJ1-2; D is perhaps TRBD1 (6 bases). The CDR3 spans 11 residues. The V end was cut by 3 bases, the J end by 8 bases, with 10 bases between. The germline V gene has CDR1 SQVTM and CDR2 ANQGSEA. CDR3 sequence (DNA): TGCAGCGTTGAGGGGGCAGACGGCTACACCTTC. Amino acid sequence: CSVEGADGYTF.

The chain uses TRBV7-9 and TRBJ1-1; D gene ambiguous. V was pared by 8 bases and J by 1 base, with 8 bases between. The CDR3 totals 12 residues. CDR1 and CDR2 from the germline V gene are SEHNR and FQNEAQ (reference sequence). Here the CDR3 reads CASGTSNTEAFF. Here the CDR3 DNA reads TGTGCCAGCGGCACGTCGAACACTGAAGCTTTCTTT.

The V gene is TRBV28, the J gene TRBJ2-1, with 7 nucleotides matching TRBD1. The CDR3 consists of 12 residues. V shed 7 bases, J shed 9 bases, and the junction held 6 bases outside the gene matches. The germline V gene encodes CDR1 MDHEN and CDR2 SYDVKM. The CDR3 nucleotides are TGTGCCAGCAAGGCAGGGGGAATTGAGCAGTTCTTC. The encoded protein is CASKAGGIEQFF. Based on the CDR3 plus reference TRBV28 and TRBJ2-1, the full variable domain is DVKVTQSSRYLVKRTGEKVFLECVQDMDHENMFWYRQDPGLGLRLIYFSYDVKMKEKGDIPEGYSVSREKKERFSLILESASTNQTSMYLCASKAGGIEQFFGPGTRLTVL.

The CDR3 DNA sequence: TGCGCCAGCAGCTTGGCAGGGCACTCCTACAATGAGCAGTTCTTC. Translation: CASSLAGHSYNEQFF. The chain uses TRBV5-1 and TRBJ2-1, with D perhaps matching TRBD1 (5 bases). The CDR3 is 15 residues long. With 0 bases removed from V and 0 bases from J, the gap between germline ends came to 7 bases. Germline V lookup: CDR1 SGHRS, CDR2 YFSETQ.

This clone was observed once. The chain couples TRBV5-1 to TRBJ1-2, with D unresolved. The germline gives CDR1 SGHRS, CDR2 YFSETQ. Trimming removed 4 bases at V and 8 bases at J, with 12 bases between. CDR3 length equals 12 residues. In nucleotides, the CDR3 is TGCGCCAGCAGCCCCAATAGCGCCGGCTACACCTTC. Translated, it gives CASSPNSAGYTF.

The chain recombines TRBV19 with TRBJ1-1; 11 bases line up with TRBD1. V lost 4 bases, J lost 5 bases, and 6 bases stayed unmatched. Germline V CDR1 and CDR2: LNHDA, SQIVND (reference sequence). The length of the CDR3 is 15 residues. For the CDR3, the DNA is TGTGCCAGTAGTAGGCCGGGACAGGGGGTGACTGAAGCTTTCTTT. Amino acids: CASSRPGQGVTEAFF.

The J gene is TRBJ1-6, the V gene TRBV9; D unclear. V was clipped by 3 bases and J by 5 bases, with 6 bases between them. The CDR3 is 13 amino acids. Germline V CDR1 and CDR2: SGDLS, YYNGEE. The CDR3 bases are TGTGCCAGCAGCGACAATAATAATTCACCCCTCCACTTT. This encodes CASSDNNNSPLHF.

V gene TRBV5-1 combines with J gene TRBJ1-3; TRBD1 is a possible D gene (6 bases). V was shortened by 7 bases and J by 0 bases, with 17 bases between the two germline ends. CDR1 is SGHRS, CDR2 YFSETQ, per germline. The length of the CDR3 is 16 residues. CDR3 sequence: CASAQWDTISGNTIYF. The CDR3 DNA sequence: TGCGCCAGCGCCCAGTGGGACACGATCTCTGGAAACACCATATATTTT.

The chain joins TRBV7-9 to TRBJ2-2; D is possibly TRBD2 (6 bases). Germline values: CDR1 SEHNR, CDR2 FQNEAQ (reference sequence). V was clipped by 2 bases and J by 5 bases, with 15 bases between them. This CDR3 contains 16 residues. The CDR3 sequence is CASSLPSRAGTGELFF. Written as DNA, the CDR3 is TGTGCCAGCAGCTTACCCAGCAGGGCGGGGACCGGGGAGCTGTTTTTT.

The V gene is TRBV6-4, the J gene TRBJ2-2; D is undetermined. Trimming took off 2 bases at V and 7 bases at J, with 11 bases between the two ends. CDR1 is MRHNA and CDR2 is SNTAGT in the germline V gene. The CDR3 runs to 14 residues. CDR3 protein: CASSDTNSYGELFF. Written as DNA, the CDR3 is TGTGCCAGCAGTGACACCAACAGCTACGGGGAGCTGTTTTTT.

The rearrangement uses TRBV29-1 and TRBJ1-2; the D is unclear. The CDR3 runs 12 residues. V lost 7 bases and J 8 bases, leaving 17 bases between the germline ends. Germline CDR1 is SQVTM and CDR2 is ANQGSEA. The chain's CDR3 is CSGGGSAEGYTF. CDR3 bases: TGCAGCGGAGGAGGCAGTGCGGAAGGCTACACCTTC.

The CDR3 sequence: CASSQAMGGSPLHF. The CDR3 DNA sequence: TGTGCCAGCAGCCAAGCGATGGGGGGTTCACCCCTCCACTTT. The chain combines TRBV3-1 (or the pseudogene TRBV3-2) with TRBJ1-6; possible D gene TRBD1, 5 bases. The V end lost 1 base, the J end lost 9 bases, and 10 bases lay between the germline ends. CDR1 is LGHDT and CDR2 is YNNKEL in the germline V gene (reference sequence). This CDR3 is 14 amino acids long.